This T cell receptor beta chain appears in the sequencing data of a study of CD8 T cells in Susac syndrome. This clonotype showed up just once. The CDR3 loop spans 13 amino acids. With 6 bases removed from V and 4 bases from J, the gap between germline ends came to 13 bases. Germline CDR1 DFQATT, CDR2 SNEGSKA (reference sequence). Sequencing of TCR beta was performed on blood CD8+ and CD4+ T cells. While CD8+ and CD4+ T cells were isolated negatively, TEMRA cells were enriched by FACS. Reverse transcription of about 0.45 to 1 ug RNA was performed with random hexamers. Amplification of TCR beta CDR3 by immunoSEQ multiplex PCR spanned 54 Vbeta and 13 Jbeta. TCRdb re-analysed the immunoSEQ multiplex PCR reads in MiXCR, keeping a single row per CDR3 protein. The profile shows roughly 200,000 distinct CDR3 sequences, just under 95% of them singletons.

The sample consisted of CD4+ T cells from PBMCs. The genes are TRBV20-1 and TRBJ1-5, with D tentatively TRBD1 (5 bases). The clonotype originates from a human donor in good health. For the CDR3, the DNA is TGCAGTGCATCGGGACGGATAAATCAGCCCCAGCATTTT. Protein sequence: CSASGRINQPQHF.